These 9 T cell receptor beta chains came from one sample sequenced in a study of shared clonotypes between healthy human individuals. Some clones are missing from TCRdb's copy, which holds only in-frame ones; the method was immunoSEQ multiplex PCR. Of over 850,000 clones listed, 70% to 80% were seen once; the top ten hold 0.55% to 0.7%. The source material was memory CD4+ T cells from PBMCs. The subset is: CD45RA-negative fraction. Receptor source: a man between 18 and 29 years old in good health. Some clones in this sample may be carry-over from other donors' samples.

V usage is TRBV6-1 and J usage is TRBJ1-2, with D possibly matching TRBD1 (6 bases). The CDR3 covers 13 residues. V shed 8 bases and J shed 8 bases, with 18 bases lying between them. In germline, CDR1 is MNHNS, CDR2 SASEGT. CDR3 bases: TGTGCCAGCCGCACAAATACAGGGTACGGCTACACCTTC. Protein: CASRTNTGYGYTF.

This chain links TRBV19 with TRBJ1-4; perhaps TRBD1 as D (5 bases). The CDR3 spans 15 residues. The germline V and J ends were trimmed by 6 bases and 6 bases, with 17 bases remaining between them. CDR1 LNHDA and CDR2 SQIVND come from the germline V gene (reference sequence). CDR3 DNA: TGTGCCAGTAGAGTCCCGGGGGGTCTTCATGAAAAACTGTTTTTT. Protein product: CASRVPGGLHEKLFF.

The CDR3 loop reads CASRVLAKNIQYF. In DNA, the CDR3 is TGTGCCAGTAGAGTTCTAGCCAAAAACATTCAGTACTTC. The chain recombines TRBV28 with TRBJ2-4; D ambiguous. The V gene's germline CDR1 is MDHEN and CDR2 SYDVKM. The ends were cut back, 9 bases at V and 0 bases at J, with 9 bases in the middle. The CDR3 runs to 13 residues.

The V call is TRBV28, the J call TRBJ1-3, with TRBD1 as a possible D gene (6 bases). Trimming removed 8 bases from V and 4 bases from J, with 15 bases in between. CDR3 length equals 14 residues. CDR1 is MDHEN, CDR2 SYDVKM, per germline. The CDR3 region is CASSPGGVGNTIYF. The CDR3 DNA is TGTGCCAGCTCTCCCGGGGGCGTCGGAAACACCATATATTTT.

V gene TRBV19 combines with J gene TRBJ2-7; D assignment may be TRBD1 or TRBD2 (5 bases each). This CDR3 has 14 residues. Looked up from germline, CDR1 is LNHDA and CDR2 is SQIVND (reference sequence). V was shortened by 6 bases and J by 7 bases, with 19 bases between the two germline ends. DNA for the CDR3: TGTGCCAGTAGACCCACGGGGACGACGGGGGAGCAGTACTTC. Translation: CASRPTGTTGEQYF.

This clone was picked up one time. The chain is built from TRBV28 and TRBJ2-6, with D possibly being TRBD2 (6 bases). V dropped 6 bases and J dropped 7 bases, with 13 bases sitting between them. In germline, CDR1 is MDHEN, CDR2 SYDVKM. The CDR3 sequence is 14 residues long. CDR3 protein: CASRGGLGANVLTF. The CDR3 DNA sequence: TGTGCCAGCAGAGGAGGGTTGGGAGCCAACGTCCTGACTTTC.

The chain carries TRBV29-1 and TRBJ2-2; the D is unclear. Trimming cost V 2 bases and J 6 bases, with 7 bases left between them. CDR3 length equals 12 residues. Germline loops: CDR1 SQVTM, CDR2 ANQGSEA. DNA for the CDR3: TGCAGCGTTGAAAATACCCCCGGGGAGCTGTTTTTT. Translated: CSVENTPGELFF.

The V gene is TRBV7-2, the J gene TRBJ2-5, with D perhaps TRBD2 (6 bases). Germline V CDR1 and CDR2: SGHTA, FQGNSA. The CDR3 contains 13 residues. Between the trimmed V and J ends, which lost 4 bases and 2 bases, there was a span of 8 bases. CDR3 in amino acids: CASSYLAQETQYF. The CDR3 bases are TGTGCCAGCAGCTACCTAGCGCAAGAGACCCAGTACTTC.

This clone has more than one count but fewer than ten. This rearrangement joins TRBV2 to TRBJ1-5; TRBD1 matches at 11 bases. V lost 4 bases, J lost 7 bases, and 3 bases stayed unmatched. The CDR3 runs to 14 residues. From germline, CDR1 is SNHLY and CDR2 FYNNEI. In DNA form, the CDR3 reads TGTGCCAGCAGTGGGACAGGGGGCGGCCAGCCCCAGCATTTT. Its translation: CASSGTGGGQPQHF.